The rows below give T cell receptor beta chains drawn from one sample of a study of blood T cell repertoires in COVID-19. Clones were sequenced by immunoSEQ multiplex PCR, and TCRdb holds only the in-frame ones, with some missing. The table records 110,000 or so clones, about 88% of them present only once. The sample taken for sequencing was peripheral blood. The receptors were gathered from a man aged 40-50 years with acute or convalescent COVID-19. Each CDR3 is given with its conserved first and last residue. D genes are given only for firm matches. Clone size is shown for a subset of rows, as once, few, many or a class of expanded clone.

TRBD1,TRBV2,TRBJ1-2,.,TGTGCCAGCAGTCCCGGACAGGTTAACTATGGCTACACCTTC,CASSPGQVNYGYTF
TRBD2,TRBV3-1/TRBV3-2,TRBJ2-5,.,TGTGCCAGCAGCCAAGGCGATCGGCGGGGGGGCCAAGAGACCCAGTACTTC,CASSQGDRRGGQETQYF
TRBD2,TRBV19,TRBJ2-7,.,TGTGCCAGCCGACTAGCGGGTGCCTACGAGCAGTACTTC,CASRLAGAYEQYF
TRBD1,TRBV9,TRBJ2-5,.,TGTGCCAGCAGCGTAGGAACGCCGGGGACAGCACCCCGCCAAGAGACCCAGTACTTC,CASSVGTPGTAPRQETQYF
TRBD1,TRBV6-2/TRBV6-3,TRBJ1-2,.,TGTGCCAGCAGTTACTCCCGGGACAGGGCCTATGGCTACACCTTC,CASSYSRDRAYGYTF
TRBD1,TRBV3-1/TRBV3-2,TRBJ2-1,.,TGTGCCAGCAGCCGGTCCGGGACAGGGGTTTACAATGAGCAGTTCTTC,CASSRSGTGVYNEQFF
TRBD2,TRBV6-6,TRBJ2-1,.,TGTGCCAGCAGTTACTCCCGGGGGGGCCTTGAGGAGCAGTTCTTC,CASSYSRGGLEEQFF
.,TRBV7-8,TRBJ2-7,.,TGTGCCAGCAGCCCCGGACTCGAGACCTACGAGCAGTACTTC,CASSPGLETYEQYF
.,TRBV5-1,TRBJ2-1,many,TGCGCCAGCAGCTTAGGGTATAAGAAATCTGGGAGCTCCTACAATGAGCAGTTCTTC,CASSLGYKKSGSSYNEQFF
TRBD1,TRBV14,TRBJ2-1,.,TGTGCCAGCAGCCCCAGGACAGGGGGCGCCTACAATGAGCAGTTCTTC,CASSPRTGGAYNEQFF
.,TRBV7-2,TRBJ2-2,.,TGTGCCAGCAGCTACAGGACCGGGGAGCTGTTTTTT,CASSYRTGELFF
.,TRBV7-9,TRBJ2-3,.,TGTGCCAGCAGCGGTGGGGCCCGAAGGGGAGATACGCAGTATTTT,CASSGGARRGDTQYF
TRBD1,TRBV19,TRBJ2-7,.,TGTGCCAGTAGTCTGGGAACAGGGGGCGTGCAGTACTTC,CASSLGTGGVQYF
TRBD1,TRBV25-1,TRBJ1-1,.,TGTGCCAGCAGTGGTAGGTACAGGGGGAACACTGAAGCTTTCTTT,CASSGRYRGNTEAFF
.,TRBV29-1,TRBJ2-3,.,TGCAGCGTTGGGCGGGGAAGTGTCACAGATACGCAGTATTTT,CSVGRGSVTDTQYF
TRBD1,TRBV5-1,TRBJ2-1,.,TGCGCCAGCAGCCCGACAGGGGCCGACAATGAGCAGTTCTTC,CASSPTGADNEQFF
.,TRBV7-9,TRBJ2-2,few,TGTGCCAGCGCACGCGGGGACGGGGAGCTGTTTTTT,CASARGDGELFF
TRBD2,TRBV7-2,TRBJ2-3,once,TGTGCCAGCAGCTTCCTGACTAGCGGGGGCACAGATACGCAGTATTTT,CASSFLTSGGTDTQYF
.,TRBV6-4,TRBJ2-3,.,TGTGCCAGCAGTGAATCGGCGGGGGCTAAGGGAGATACGCAGTATTTT,CASSESAGAKGDTQYF
TRBD1,TRBV5-5,TRBJ2-2,once,TGTGCCAGCAGTCCCGGGACAGGGTATAGTAGTGTCACCGGGGAGCTGTTTTTT,CASSPGTGYSSVTGELFF
.,TRBV4-2,TRBJ2-1,.,TGTGCCAGCAGCCTATCGGACAGTTTCTCCTACAATGAGCAGTTCTTC,CASSLSDSFSYNEQFF
.,TRBV6-5,TRBJ2-3,once,TGTGCCAGCAGTTACAAGGGGGGGGGAGATACGCAGTATTTT,CASSYKGGGDTQYF
TRBD2,TRBV7-7,TRBJ2-1,once,TGTGCCAGCAGCGTAATACTAGCGAGCCATGAGCAGTTCTTC,CASSVILASHEQFF
TRBD1,TRBV3-1/TRBV3-2,TRBJ1-1,.,TGTGCCAGCAGCCAAGGGGACAGGGAAGCTTTCTTT,CASSQGDREAFF
TRBD1,TRBV12-5,TRBJ1-3,.,TGTGCTAGTGGTTCACTCCACAGGGGAATTAACTCTGGAAACACCATATATTTT,CASGSLHRGINSGNTIYF
.,TRBV29-1,TRBJ2-1,.,TGCAGCGTTCCACAGGACCCTACTGGAAATGAGCAGTTCTTC,CSVPQDPTGNEQFF
TRBD1,TRBV10-3,TRBJ2-1,.,TGTGCCATCAGTGGGACAGGGGTAAGCAATGAGCAGTTCTTC,CAISGTGVSNEQFF
TRBD1,TRBV6-5,TRBJ2-4,.,TGTGCCAGCAGTTCCTGGACAGGCCAAAACATTCAGTACTTC,CASSSWTGQNIQYF
.,TRBV2,TRBJ2-3,once,TGTGCCAGCAGGACACGAACAACAGATACGCAGTATTTT,CASRTRTTDTQYF
TRBD2,TRBV11-3,TRBJ2-1,.,TGTGCCAGCAGCTTAGTGTCTAGCGGTTACAATGAGCAGTTCTTC,CASSLVSSGYNEQFF
TRBD1,TRBV19,TRBJ1-2,.,TGTGCCAGTAGAGACAGGGGTGTAGAGGGCTACACCTTC,CASRDRGVEGYTF
TRBD1,TRBV27,TRBJ1-6,once,TGTGCCAGCAGTTCGCCAGGGGGATTAATTTCACCCCTCCACTTT,CASSSPGGLISPLHF
.,TRBV6-5,TRBJ1-2,.,TGTGCCAGCAGAAACCCTATCGGGACTGATGGCTACACCTTC,CASRNPIGTDGYTF
.,TRBV6-5,TRBJ2-3,once,TGTGCCAGCAGCGCCGATCAGGGTCAGACAGATACGCAGTATTTT,CASSADQGQTDTQYF
TRBD1,TRBV27,TRBJ2-7,.,TGTGCCAGCAGTCCGGAACAGGGGGCGCGGGTTTACGAGCAGTACTTC,CASSPEQGARVYEQYF
.,TRBV11-2,TRBJ2-1,.,TGTGCCAGCAGCTTACGGAGGGCTTGGGGTGAGCAGTTCTTC,CASSLRRAWGEQFF